What follows are 2 T cell receptor beta chains derived from one specimen sequenced in a study of shared clonotypes between healthy human individuals. Only in-frame clones appear in the TCRdb table, and some are missing; sequencing was by immunoSEQ multiplex PCR. The table shows 1 million to 1.2 million clones, with roughly 80% occurring only once. The specimen was memory CD4+ T cells from PBMCs. Subset indicated: CD45RA-negative fraction. The receptors derive from a young man in good health. Some clones in this sample may be carry-over from other donors' samples.

J is TRBJ1-5 and V is TRBV2; D might be TRBD1 (6 bases). Germline assignment: CDR1 SNHLY and CDR2 FYNNEI. CDR3 size: 13 residues. Trimming stripped 6 bases from V and 4 bases from J, with 10 bases between. In DNA form, the CDR3 reads TGTGCCAGCAGACGAGGACAGAATCAGCCCCAGCATTTT. Its translation is CASRRGQNQPQHF.

V is TRBV2 and J is TRBJ1-3; D unclear. CDR1 and CDR2 from the germline V gene are SNHLY and FYNNEI. This CDR3 is 12 amino acids long. The germline V and J ends were trimmed by 8 bases and 5 bases, with 10 bases remaining between them. The CDR3 nucleotides are TGTGCCAGCGGCACGGAGAGAAACACCATATATTTT. Protein product: CASGTERNTIYF.